A selection of T cell receptor beta chains follows, all from one sample in a study of neurological immune-mediated disorders. In TCRdb, the 5' RACE reads were re-called with MiXCR into one record per CDR3 protein. The data contain about 22,000 distinct CDR3 sequences, 17% of them singletons. The sequenced material came from CD8+ T cells from blood. Receptors were obtained from a woman younger than 35 with multiple sclerosis. The CDR3 runs from the conserved cysteine through the conserved F or W. The D gene is left open where the match is weak. Not all rows give a size; the values are once, few, many and, for expanded clones, a class.

j_gene: TRBJ2-7
abundance: many
d_gene: TRBD1
v_gene: TRBV7-2
CDR3aa: CASSLASGGLDEQYF
CDR3nt: TGTGCCAGCAGCTTAGCTTCAGGGGGCCTGGACGAGCAGTACTTC

j_gene: TRBJ1-2
abundance: .
d_gene: .
v_gene: TRBV5-1
CDR3aa: CASSSLEGGYGYTF
CDR3nt: TGCGCCAGCAGCTCTTTGGAGGGAGGCTATGGCTACACCTTC

j_gene: TRBJ1-4
abundance: many
d_gene: TRBD1
v_gene: TRBV20-1
CDR3aa: CSARDSGQGFVKLFF
CDR3nt: TGCAGTGCTAGAGATTCGGGACAGGGGTTCGTGAAACTGTTTTTT

j_gene: TRBJ2-5
abundance: .
d_gene: TRBD2
v_gene: TRBV7-2
CDR3aa: CASSRYGRARETQYF
CDR3nt: TGTGCCAGCAGCAGATACGGGAGGGCCAGGGAGACCCAGTACTTC

j_gene: TRBJ1-2
abundance: many
d_gene: .
v_gene: TRBV2
CDR3aa: CASSDPPDRYGYTF
CDR3nt: TGTGCCAGCAGTGACCCCCCCGACCGCTATGGCTACACCTTC

j_gene: TRBJ2-5
abundance: many
d_gene: .
v_gene: TRBV28
CDR3aa: CASSFQGVGKETQYF
CDR3nt: TGTGCCAGCAGTTTCCAGGGAGTCGGGAAAGAGACCCAGTACTTC

j_gene: TRBJ1-1
abundance: medium-sized
d_gene: TRBD1
v_gene: TRBV6-5
CDR3aa: CASSYDRGRFTEAFF
CDR3nt: TGTGCCAGCAGTTACGACAGGGGGCGCTTCACTGAAGCTTTCTTT

j_gene: TRBJ2-5
abundance: many
d_gene: TRBD1
v_gene: TRBV6-5
CDR3aa: CASSYFRQGQETQYF
CDR3nt: TGTGCCAGCAGTTACTTCCGACAGGGACAAGAGACCCAGTACTTC

j_gene: TRBJ1-3
abundance: few
d_gene: .
v_gene: TRBV4-2
CDR3aa: CASQDVSGNTIYF
CDR3nt: TGTGCCAGCCAGGACGTCTCTGGAAACACCATATATTTT

j_gene: TRBJ2-6
abundance: medium-sized
d_gene: .
v_gene: TRBV2
CDR3aa: CASSVPRYSGANVLTF
CDR3nt: TGTGCCAGCAGTGTTCCCCGATACTCTGGGGCCAACGTCCTGACTTTC

j_gene: TRBJ2-7
abundance: .
d_gene: TRBD1
v_gene: TRBV18
CDR3aa: CASSLTGANTNYEQYF
CDR3nt: TGTGCCAGCTCACTTACAGGGGCGAATACTAACTACGAGCAGTACTTC

j_gene: TRBJ1-3
abundance: many
d_gene: .
v_gene: TRBV7-2
CDR3aa: CASSFPGLTWENTIYF
CDR3nt: TGTGCCAGCAGCTTTCCGGGACTCACCTGGGAAAACACCATATATTTT

j_gene: TRBJ1-2
abundance: many
d_gene: TRBD1
v_gene: TRBV6-1
CDR3aa: CASSEAGTGSNYGYTF
CDR3nt: TGTGCCAGCAGTGAAGCGGGGACAGGGAGTAACTATGGCTACACCTTC

j_gene: TRBJ2-1
abundance: many
d_gene: TRBD2
v_gene: TRBV7-9
CDR3aa: CASSDSELAEYNEQFF
CDR3nt: TGTGCCAGCAGCGACAGCGAACTAGCGGAGTACAATGAGCAGTTCTTC

j_gene: TRBJ2-3
abundance: .
d_gene: TRBD2
v_gene: TRBV7-2
CDR3aa: CASSLASLAGTTDTQYF
CDR3nt: TGTGCCAGCAGCTTAGCGAGTCTAGCGGGGACCACAGATACGCAGTATTTT

j_gene: TRBJ2-3
abundance: many
d_gene: .
v_gene: TRBV5-1
CDR3aa: CASSPEGGMSTDTQYF
CDR3nt: TGCGCCAGCAGCCCCGAAGGAGGGATGAGCACAGATACGCAGTATTTT

j_gene: TRBJ1-2
abundance: many
d_gene: .
v_gene: TRBV29-1
CDR3aa: CSVEDSNYGYTF
CDR3nt: TGCAGCGTTGAGGACAGTAACTATGGCTACACCTTC

j_gene: TRBJ2-3
abundance: medium-sized
d_gene: TRBD2
v_gene: TRBV6-4
CDR3aa: CASSDSTSGGTDTQYF
CDR3nt: TGTGCCAGCAGTGACTCGACTAGCGGGGGCACAGATACGCAGTATTTT

j_gene: TRBJ1-2
abundance: .
d_gene: TRBD1
v_gene: TRBV19
CDR3aa: CASSIGRDRDGYTF
CDR3nt: TGTGCCAGTAGTATAGGACGGGACAGGGATGGCTACACCTTC

j_gene: TRBJ1-1
abundance: many
d_gene: .
v_gene: TRBV5-6
CDR3aa: CASSLDRYNTEAFF
CDR3nt: TGTGCCAGCAGCCTGGACAGATATAACACTGAAGCTTTCTTT

j_gene: TRBJ1-6
abundance: many
d_gene: .
v_gene: TRBV7-2
CDR3aa: CASNPGPYGREGNSPLHF
CDR3nt: TGTGCCAGCAACCCGGGACCTTACGGAAGAGAAGGAAATTCACCCCTCCACTTT

j_gene: TRBJ2-1
abundance: .
d_gene: TRBD2
v_gene: TRBV5-1
CDR3aa: CASSSHTGTSGYNEQFF
CDR3nt: TGCGCCAGCAGCTCACATACCGGGACTAGCGGTTACAATGAGCAGTTCTTC

j_gene: TRBJ2-3
abundance: many
d_gene: TRBD1
v_gene: TRBV7-2
CDR3aa: CASSMTGGSTDTQYF
CDR3nt: TGTGCCAGCAGCATGACAGGGGGAAGCACAGATACGCAGTATTTT

j_gene: TRBJ2-3
abundance: many
d_gene: TRBD2
v_gene: TRBV20-1
CDR3aa: CSARFRAGATTDTQYF
CDR3nt: TGCAGTGCTAGGTTCCGAGCGGGAGCTACCACAGATACGCAGTATTTT

j_gene: TRBJ1-2
abundance: many
d_gene: .
v_gene: TRBV27
CDR3aa: CASSFTPVGDGYTF
CDR3nt: TGTGCCAGCAGTTTTACACCCGTAGGTGATGGCTACACCTTC

j_gene: TRBJ2-7
abundance: many
d_gene: .
v_gene: TRBV7-6
CDR3aa: CASQEGGGEQYF
CDR3nt: TGTGCCAGTCAGGAGGGCGGAGGCGAGCAGTACTTC

j_gene: TRBJ2-3
abundance: many
d_gene: TRBD2
v_gene: TRBV20-1
CDR3aa: CSARDGLADPTAQYF
CDR3nt: TGCAGTGCTAGAGATGGGCTAGCGGACCCCACCGCGCAGTATTTT

j_gene: TRBJ1-1
abundance: many
d_gene: .
v_gene: TRBV29-1
CDR3aa: CSVPKNTEAFF
CDR3nt: TGCAGCGTTCCGAAGAACACTGAAGCTTTCTTT

j_gene: TRBJ2-1
abundance: many
d_gene: .
v_gene: TRBV20-1
CDR3aa: CSARDGAVSYNEQFF
CDR3nt: TGCAGTGCTAGAGATGGGGCAGTCTCCTACAATGAGCAGTTCTTC

j_gene: TRBJ1-1
abundance: many
d_gene: .
v_gene: TRBV20-1
CDR3aa: CSVVLNTEAFF
CDR3nt: TGCAGTGTTGTCTTGAACACTGAAGCTTTCTTT

j_gene: TRBJ1-1
abundance: many
d_gene: TRBD1
v_gene: TRBV4-1
CDR3aa: CASSHPPTGDTEAFF
CDR3nt: TGCGCCAGCAGCCACCCCCCCACAGGGGACACTGAAGCTTTCTTT

j_gene: TRBJ2-5
abundance: .
d_gene: .
v_gene: TRBV5-6
CDR3aa: CASSWVGQETQYF
CDR3nt: TGTGCCAGCAGCTGGGTAGGCCAAGAGACCCAGTACTTC

j_gene: TRBJ2-1
abundance: many
d_gene: TRBD2
v_gene: TRBV4-3
CDR3aa: CASSQDLLAGKALDEQFF
CDR3nt: TGCGCCAGCAGCCAAGATCTTCTAGCGGGGAAAGCCTTGGATGAGCAGTTCTTC

j_gene: TRBJ2-3
abundance: many
d_gene: .
v_gene: TRBV20-1
CDR3aa: CSAGPILEGSPDTQYF
CDR3nt: TGCAGTGCTGGCCCCATTCTCGAGGGCAGCCCCGATACGCAGTATTTT

j_gene: TRBJ2-1
abundance: many
d_gene: TRBD2
v_gene: TRBV27
CDR3aa: CASSLPRGLPANEQFF
CDR3nt: TGTGCCAGCAGTTTACCCCGGGGACTACCCGCGAATGAGCAGTTCTTC

j_gene: TRBJ2-2
abundance: .
d_gene: .
v_gene: TRBV10-3
CDR3aa: CATFGDTGELFF
CDR3nt: TGTGCCACTTTTGGGGACACAGGGGAGCTGTTTTTT

j_gene: TRBJ2-2
abundance: medium-sized
d_gene: .
v_gene: TRBV9
CDR3aa: CASSPQLGGLATGELFF
CDR3nt: TGTGCCAGCAGCCCTCAACTCGGGGGGCTGGCCACCGGGGAGCTGTTTTTT

j_gene: TRBJ2-2
abundance: many
d_gene: .
v_gene: TRBV20-1
CDR3aa: CSAAPSLESRELFF
CDR3nt: TGCAGTGCCGCACCGTCTTTAGAGTCCCGGGAGCTGTTTTTT

j_gene: TRBJ2-1
abundance: many
d_gene: .
v_gene: TRBV10-3
CDR3aa: CAISESIQRHYNEQFF
CDR3nt: TGTGCCATCAGTGAGTCGATCCAGCGGCACTACAATGAGCAGTTCTTC

j_gene: TRBJ2-7
abundance: many
d_gene: .
v_gene: TRBV5-6
CDR3aa: CASSLGGGGAGEQYF
CDR3nt: TGTGCCAGCAGCTTAGGAGGAGGGGGGGCAGGCGAGCAGTACTTC

j_gene: TRBJ1-6
abundance: many
d_gene: TRBD1
v_gene: TRBV9
CDR3aa: CASSEGRTGPYNSPLHF
CDR3nt: TGTGCCAGCAGCGAGGGGCGGACAGGGCCCTATAATTCACCCCTCCACTTT

j_gene: TRBJ2-1
abundance: many
d_gene: .
v_gene: TRBV7-3
CDR3aa: CASSLTGLSSYNEQFF
CDR3nt: TGTGCCAGCAGCTTAACTGGGCTCAGCTCCTACAATGAGCAGTTCTTC

j_gene: TRBJ1-2
abundance: .
d_gene: TRBD1
v_gene: TRBV19
CDR3aa: CASTTGGGRTNYGYTF
CDR3nt: TGTGCCAGTACCACAGGGGGAGGACGAACTAACTATGGCTACACCTTC

j_gene: TRBJ1-1
abundance: many
d_gene: .
v_gene: TRBV7-9
CDR3aa: CASSLAIRGTEAFF
CDR3nt: TGTGCCAGCAGCTTAGCGATCAGGGGCACTGAAGCTTTCTTT

j_gene: TRBJ2-1
abundance: .
d_gene: .
v_gene: TRBV5-1
CDR3aa: CASSPPTGADSKQFF
CDR3nt: TGCGCCAGCAGCCCCCCGACGGGAGCGGACAGTAAGCAGTTCTTC

j_gene: TRBJ1-6
abundance: many
d_gene: TRBD1
v_gene: TRBV20-1
CDR3aa: CSARAPDRDYNSPLHF
CDR3nt: TGCAGTGCTAGAGCCCCGGACAGGGACTATAATTCACCCCTCCACTTT

j_gene: TRBJ1-3
abundance: many
d_gene: .
v_gene: TRBV27
CDR3aa: CASPTAVSSGNTIYF
CDR3nt: TGTGCCAGCCCAACGGCCGTTAGCTCTGGAAACACCATATATTTT

j_gene: TRBJ1-6
abundance: .
d_gene: .
v_gene: TRBV11-2
CDR3aa: CASSLTDGNSPLHF
CDR3nt: TGTGCCAGCAGCTTAACAGACGGTAATTCACCCCTCCACTTT

j_gene: TRBJ2-5
abundance: many
d_gene: TRBD2
v_gene: TRBV29-1
CDR3aa: CSVDGLAGGPLETQYF
CDR3nt: TGCAGCGTTGATGGACTAGCGGGAGGGCCTCTGGAGACCCAGTACTTC

j_gene: TRBJ2-1
abundance: .
d_gene: TRBD2
v_gene: TRBV6-5
CDR3aa: CASSYSSLAGAGNEQFF
CDR3nt: TGTGCCAGCAGTTACTCGTCTCTAGCGGGAGCGGGCAATGAGCAGTTCTTC

j_gene: TRBJ1-1
abundance: medium-sized
d_gene: .
v_gene: TRBV5-1
CDR3aa: CASSLGSGTEAFF
CDR3nt: TGCGCCAGCAGCTTGGGTTCGGGCACTGAAGCTTTCTTT

j_gene: TRBJ2-3
abundance: many
d_gene: .
v_gene: TRBV29-1
CDR3aa: CSVETGDTQYF
CDR3nt: TGCAGCGTTGAGACAGGAGATACGCAGTATTTT

j_gene: TRBJ2-1
abundance: .
d_gene: TRBD2
v_gene: TRBV10-3
CDR3aa: CAISGTSGSHNEQFF
CDR3nt: TGTGCCATCAGTGGAACTAGCGGGAGTCATAATGAGCAGTTCTTC

j_gene: TRBJ2-3
abundance: .
d_gene: TRBD2
v_gene: TRBV19
CDR3aa: CASSIRGRAADTQYF
CDR3nt: TGTGCCAGTAGTATTCGCGGGAGGGCCGCAGATACGCAGTATTTT